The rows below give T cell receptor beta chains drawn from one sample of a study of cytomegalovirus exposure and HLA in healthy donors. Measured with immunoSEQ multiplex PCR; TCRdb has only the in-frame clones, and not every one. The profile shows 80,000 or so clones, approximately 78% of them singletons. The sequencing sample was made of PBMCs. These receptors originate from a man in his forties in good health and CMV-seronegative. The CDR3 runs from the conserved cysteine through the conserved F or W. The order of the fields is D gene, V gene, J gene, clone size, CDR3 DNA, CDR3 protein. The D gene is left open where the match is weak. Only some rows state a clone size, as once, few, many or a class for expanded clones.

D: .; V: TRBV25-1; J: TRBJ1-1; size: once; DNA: TGTGCCAGCAGTGAATTTGGGGGGGTTGAAGCTTTCTTT; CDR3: CASSEFGGVEAFF
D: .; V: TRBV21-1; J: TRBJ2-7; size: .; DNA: TGTGCCAGCAGGCGACAGCCAAAATACTACGAGCAGTACTTC; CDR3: CASRRQPKYYEQYF
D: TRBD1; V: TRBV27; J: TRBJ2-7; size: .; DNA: TGTGCCAGCAGTCCCGGGACAGGGTTAGCGGAGCAGTACTTC; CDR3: CASSPGTGLAEQYF
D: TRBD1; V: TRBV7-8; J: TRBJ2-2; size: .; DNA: TGTGCCAGCACCAGACAGGGGGCGGTCACCGGGGAGCTGTTTTTT; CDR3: CASTRQGAVTGELFF
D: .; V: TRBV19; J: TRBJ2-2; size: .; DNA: TGTGCCAGTAGTATAGATCGGGGGGCTAACACCGGGGAGCTGTTTTTT; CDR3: CASSIDRGANTGELFF
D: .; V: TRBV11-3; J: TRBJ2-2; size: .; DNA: TGTGCCAGCAGCTGGAGGGCAGGGGGGCCCGGGGAGCTGTTTTTT; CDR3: CASSWRAGGPGELFF
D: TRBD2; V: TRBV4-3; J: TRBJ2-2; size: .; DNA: TGCGCCAGCAGCCCCCTAGCGGGAGGAGGCGGGGAGCTGTTTTTT; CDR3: CASSPLAGGGGELFF
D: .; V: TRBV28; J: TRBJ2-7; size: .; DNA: TGTGCCAGCAGTTTCCCGGAACAGGGCCTCCTCCAACGAGAGCAGTACTTC; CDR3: CASSFPEQGLLQREQYF
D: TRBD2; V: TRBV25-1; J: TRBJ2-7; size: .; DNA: TGTGCCAGCAGTGTAGTAGCGGGAGGGCCGGGCTACGAGCAGTACTTC; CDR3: CASSVVAGGPGYEQYF
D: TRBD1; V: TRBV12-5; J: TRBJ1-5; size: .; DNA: TGTGCTAGTGGTCTGACAGGGTTGGGCAGCAATCAGCCCCAGCATTTT; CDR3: CASGLTGLGSNQPQHF
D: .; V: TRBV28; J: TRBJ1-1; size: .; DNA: TGTGCCAGCAGCTACACCCAGGGCTTAGGCACTGAAGCTTTCTTT; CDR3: CASSYTQGLGTEAFF
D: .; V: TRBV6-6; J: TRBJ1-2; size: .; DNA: TGTGCCAGCAGTTACTTGAGCAGGCGGGCATCCTATGGCTACACCTTC; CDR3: CASSYLSRRASYGYTF
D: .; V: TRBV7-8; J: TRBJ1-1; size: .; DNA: TGTGCCAGCAGCCTACCAAGGGGGAACACTGAAGCTTTCTTT; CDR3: CASSLPRGNTEAFF
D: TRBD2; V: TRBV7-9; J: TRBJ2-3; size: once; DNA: TGTGCCAGCAGCTTAGGGGGACTAGCGGGGAGCACAGATACGCAGTATTTT; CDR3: CASSLGGLAGSTDTQYF
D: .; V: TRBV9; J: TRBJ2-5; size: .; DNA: TGTGCCAGCAGCGTAGAGTTACGGGAGACCCAGTACTTC; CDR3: CASSVELRETQYF
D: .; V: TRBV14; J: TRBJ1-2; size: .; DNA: TGTGCCAGCAGCCAAGATTATCGGGGAACCTACACCTTC; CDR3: CASSQDYRGTYTF
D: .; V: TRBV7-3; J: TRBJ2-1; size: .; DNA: TGTGCCAGCAGCTTAGGGCTGGGTGAGCAGTTCTTC; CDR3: CASSLGLGEQFF
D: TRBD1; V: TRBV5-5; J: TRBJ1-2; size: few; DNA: TGTGCCAGCAGCTTGGTTGGGACAGGGGGGACCTATGGCTACACCTTC; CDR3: CASSLVGTGGTYGYTF
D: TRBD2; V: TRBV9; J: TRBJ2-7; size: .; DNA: TGTGCCAGCAGCGCAACCCCTAGCGGGAGCTCCTACGAGCAGTACTTC; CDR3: CASSATPSGSSYEQYF
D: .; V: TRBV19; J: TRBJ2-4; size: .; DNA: TGTGCCAGTACCCACAGGGTGGGGAACATTCAGTACTTC; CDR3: CASTHRVGNIQYF
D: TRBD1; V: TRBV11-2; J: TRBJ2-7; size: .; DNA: TGTGCCAGCAGCCCCCGGACAGGGGGCGTTTACGAGCAGTACTTC; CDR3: CASSPRTGGVYEQYF
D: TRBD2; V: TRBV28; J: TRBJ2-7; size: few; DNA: TGTGCCAGCACCGCCCCGGGACTAGCGGGAGTGAGCGAGCAGTACTTC; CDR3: CASTAPGLAGVSEQYF
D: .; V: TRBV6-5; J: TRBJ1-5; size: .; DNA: TGTGCCAGCAGTTCCTTGGACAGTGCGAATCAGCCCCAGCATTTT; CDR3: CASSSLDSANQPQHF
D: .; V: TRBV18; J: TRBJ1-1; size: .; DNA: TGTGCCAGCTCACCATACAGAATGAACACTGAAGCTTTCTTT; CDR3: CASSPYRMNTEAFF
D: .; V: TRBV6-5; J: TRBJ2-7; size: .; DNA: TGTGCCAGCACTCCATCGACGGGAGCCCCCTACGAGCAGTACTTC; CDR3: CASTPSTGAPYEQYF
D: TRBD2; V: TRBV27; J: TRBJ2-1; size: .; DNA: TGTGCCAGCAGCTCTAGCGGGAGGGCCGTGAATGAGCAGTTCTTC; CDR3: CASSSSGRAVNEQFF
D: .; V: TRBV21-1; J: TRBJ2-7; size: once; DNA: TGTGCCAGCAGCAAGGGTCGGGATCTGACCTACGAGCAGTACTTC; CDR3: CASSKGRDLTYEQYF
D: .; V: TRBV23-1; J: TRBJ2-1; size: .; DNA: TGCGCCAGCAGTCCTAGGGACTCCCACAATGAGCAGTTCTTC; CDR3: CASSPRDSHNEQFF
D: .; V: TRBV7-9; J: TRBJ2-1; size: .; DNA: TGTGCCAGCAGCTTAGCGCTAACCGATGCCTACAATGAGCAGTTCTTC; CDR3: CASSLALTDAYNEQFF
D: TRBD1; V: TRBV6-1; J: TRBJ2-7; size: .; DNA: TGTGCCAGCAGTGGACAGGGGGTCAACGAGCAGTACTTC; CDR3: CASSGQGVNEQYF
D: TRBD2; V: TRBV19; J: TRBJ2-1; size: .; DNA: TGTGCCAGCCGGGACCGCAACCACGTGGGGGGGTACAATGAGCAGTTCTTC; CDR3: CASRDRNHVGGYNEQFF
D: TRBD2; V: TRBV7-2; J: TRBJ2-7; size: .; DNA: TGTGCCAGCAGCTTAGAACTAGCGGTCTCCTACGAGCAGTACTTC; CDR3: CASSLELAVSYEQYF
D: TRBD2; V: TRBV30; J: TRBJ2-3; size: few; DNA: TGTGCCTGGACTTTAGCGGGAGGGAGGGGTACGCAGTATTTT; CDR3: CAWTLAGGRGTQYF
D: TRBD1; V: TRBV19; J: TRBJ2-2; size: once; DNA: TGTGCCAGTAGCGGAGGACAGGAGGCCAGTAGCGCCGGGGAGCTGTTTTTT; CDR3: CASSGGQEASSAGELFF
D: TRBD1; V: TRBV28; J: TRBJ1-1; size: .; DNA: TGTGCCACAGGACAGGGGCCGAACACTGAAGCTTTCTTT; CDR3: CATGQGPNTEAFF
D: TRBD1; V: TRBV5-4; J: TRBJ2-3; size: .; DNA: TGTGCCAGCAGCTTTGCAGGGACAGATCGAGATACGCAGTATTTT; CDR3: CASSFAGTDRDTQYF
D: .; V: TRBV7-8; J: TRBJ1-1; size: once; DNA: TGTGCCAGCAGCCCCCTGAGTCGGGAAAGCTGGACTGAAGCTTTCTTT; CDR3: CASSPLSRESWTEAFF
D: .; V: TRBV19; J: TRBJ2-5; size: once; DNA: TGTGCCAGTAGGGGGTGGGGACTCGAAGAGACCCAGTACTTC; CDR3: CASRGWGLEETQYF
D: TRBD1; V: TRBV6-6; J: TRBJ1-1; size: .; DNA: TGTGCCAGCAGTCAAGACGACAGGGAGGATACTGAAGCTTTCTTT; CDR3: CASSQDDREDTEAFF
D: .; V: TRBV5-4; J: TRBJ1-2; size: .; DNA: TGTGCCAGCAGCTTGGGCAGGGCGAGCTATGGCTACACCTTC; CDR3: CASSLGRASYGYTF
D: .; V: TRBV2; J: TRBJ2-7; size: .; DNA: TGTGCCAGCAGTGAAGAGGGGCCCCCTTCCTACGAGCAGTACTTC; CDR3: CASSEEGPPSYEQYF
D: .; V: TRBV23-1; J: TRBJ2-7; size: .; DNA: TGCGCCACCCCAACCCCTCGGGACTACGAGCAGTACTTC; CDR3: CATPTPRDYEQYF
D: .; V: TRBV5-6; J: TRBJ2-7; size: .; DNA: TGTGCCAGCAGCTTTCGGAGCCGCTCCTACGAGCAGTACTTC; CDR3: CASSFRSRSYEQYF
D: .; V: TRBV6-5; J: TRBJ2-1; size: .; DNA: TGTGCCAGCAGTTACATGCGGAGCTCCTACAATGAGCAGTTCTTC; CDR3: CASSYMRSSYNEQFF
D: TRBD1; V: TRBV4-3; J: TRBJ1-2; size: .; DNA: TGCGCCAGCAGCCAAGGACAGGGAACGGATGGCTACACCTTC; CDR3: CASSQGQGTDGYTF
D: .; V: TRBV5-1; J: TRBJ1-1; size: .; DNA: TGCGCCAGCAGCTTCGTAGAAAACACTGAAGCTTTCTTT; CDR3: CASSFVENTEAFF